The 23 T cell receptor beta chains given below trace back to one sample, sequenced in a study of blood T cell repertoires in COVID-19. Sequencing was performed with immunoSEQ multiplex PCR; in TCRdb, only in-frame clones are kept and a portion is missing. This sample has roughly 280,000 clones, with around 90% found just once. Sequenced: peripheral blood. Every receptor here comes from a woman in her sixties with COVID-19, enrolled during active disease.

The V call is TRBV7-8, the J call TRBJ1-5; weak D call: TRBD1 (5 bases). Trimming shortened V by 5 bases and J by 2 bases, and 13 bases separated the two germline ends. CDR1 is SGHVS and CDR2 is FQNEAQ in the germline V gene. The CDR3 consists of 15 residues. CDR3 amino acids: CASSADTWGNQPQHF. In DNA, the CDR3 is TGTGCCAGCAGCGCGGACACATGGGGCAATCAGCCCCAGCATTTT.

The chain couples TRBV19 to TRBJ1-6; D is undetermined. V gave up 6 bases and J gave up 4 bases, with 10 bases separating them. Germline CDR1 and CDR2: LNHDA and SQIVND (reference sequence). The length of the CDR3 is 14 residues. CDR3 amino acids: CASSPVRYNSPLHF. CDR3 coding DNA: TGTGCCAGTAGCCCAGTCAGATATAATTCACCCCTCCACTTT.

The gene calls are TRBV30 and TRBJ2-7; 8 bases map to TRBD1. In germline, CDR1 is GTSNPN, CDR2 SVGIG (reference sequence). Trimming at V came to 5 bases and at J to 6 bases, leaving 6 bases not matched to a gene. CDR3 length: 12 residues. CDR3 region: CAWSGTGGEQYF. The CDR3 DNA sequence: TGTGCCTGGTCCGGGACAGGAGGCGAGCAGTACTTC.

The chain is built from TRBV27 and TRBJ2-1, with TRBD2 identical over 12 bases. CDR1 and CDR2 (germline): MNHEY, SMNVEV (reference sequence). CDR3 length: 16 amino acids. J lost 4 bases, V lost 3 bases, and 4 bases had no gene match. The chain's CDR3 is CASSFSTSGGYNEQFF. As DNA, the CDR3 is TGTGCCAGCAGTTTCTCTACTAGCGGGGGGTACAATGAGCAGTTCTTC.

This rearrangement joins TRBV5-1 to TRBJ2-5, with 9 bases aligning to TRBD1. The CDR3 runs to 15 residues. CDR1 is SGHRS and CDR2 is YFSETQ in the germline V gene. The trim removed 4 bases at V and 0 bases at J, leaving 4 bases unmatched. This chain's CDR3 is CASSVGQGYQETQYF. The CDR3 DNA follows: TGCGCCAGCAGCGTCGGACAGGGGTACCAAGAGACCCAGTACTTC.

The chain combines TRBV7-2 with TRBJ2-7; D gene ambiguous. Trimming removed 2 bases at V and 0 bases at J, with 17 bases between. The CDR3 length is 17 residues. CDR1 is SGHTA and CDR2 is FQGNSA in the germline V gene. The DNA for the CDR3 is TGTGCCAGCAGCTTAAAGGCGGCTGCCAGCGCCTCCTACGAGCAGTACTTC. It is translated as CASSLKAAASASYEQYF.

Comment on this clone: This sample includes further DNA sequences coding for the same CDR3. The V gene is TRBV28, the J gene TRBJ2-7; 11 nucleotides align to TRBD2. CDR1 and CDR2 (germline): MDHEN, SYDVKM. The V gene end was trimmed by 5 bases and the J gene end by 1 base; junction bases not matched to a gene: 4. This CDR3 region has 15 residues. CDR3: CASSPGTSGSYEQYF. The CDR3 nucleotides read TGTGCCAGCAGTCCCGGGACTAGCGGTTCCTACGAGCAGTACTTC.

The V call is TRBV11-2, the J call TRBJ1-3; D perhaps matches TRBD1 (6 bases). V lost 5 bases, J lost 4 bases, and 15 bases lay in between. This CDR3 spans 15 amino acids. CDR1 and CDR2 from the germline V gene are SGHAT and FQNNGV. In DNA form, the CDR3 reads TGTGCCAGCAGCCCAAGGGCAGGGGTAGGAAACACCATATATTTT. Translating gives CASSPRAGVGNTIYF.

The gene calls are TRBV28 and TRBJ2-7; TRBD1 might be the D (6 bases). Germline-derived CDR1 and CDR2 are MDHEN and SYDVKM. CDR3 length equals 15 residues. Trimming took 4 bases from V and 0 from J, leaving 13 bases between them. CDR3 sequence (DNA): TGTGCCAGCAGTTCGGGTACAGGGCACTCCTACGAGCAGTACTTC. Translating gives CASSSGTGHSYEQYF.

J is TRBJ2-3 and V is TRBV10-3; no firm D call. The CDR3 loop spans 12 amino acids. Trimming left V 3 bases short and J 8 bases short, with 9 bases between. Per the germline V gene, CDR1 is ENHRY and CDR2 is SYGVKD. The CDR3 DNA follows: TGTGCCATCAGTGACAAGAGAGGTACGCAGTATTTT. Protein product: CAISDKRGTQYF.

The chain has TRBV28 and TRBJ2-1; tentatively, D is TRBD2 (5 bases). Germline CDR1 MDHEN, CDR2 SYDVKM. Deletions cut 7 bases from V and 6 bases from J, with 13 bases between. The CDR3 has 13 residues. CDR3 in DNA: TGTGCCAGCACCCAATCACTAGGCAATGAGCAGTTCTTC. Residues: CASTQSLGNEQFF.

The J gene is TRBJ2-5, the V gene TRBV24-1, with TRBD1 matching over 7 bases. The CDR3 runs to 14 residues. The germline gives CDR1 KGHDR, CDR2 SFDVKD. The junction had 6 bases not matched to a gene; V was cut back by 4 bases and J by 5 bases. The CDR3 DNA is TGTGCCACCAGTGAGGTAGGGGGCCTCGAGACCCAGTACTTC. This gives the protein CATSEVGGLETQYF.

V usage is TRBV6-6 and J usage is TRBJ2-2; TRBD1 might be the D (6 bases). V lost 4 bases and J lost 6, with 12 bases in between. The CDR3 runs 14 residues. Per the germline V gene, CDR1 is MNHNY and CDR2 is SVGAGI (reference sequence). The CDR3 coding sequence is TGTGCCAGCAGTTCGGGCTACAGGGCCGGGGAGCTGTTTTTT. Its translation is CASSSGYRAGELFF.

The chain uses TRBV27 and TRBJ2-3, with 8 bases identical to TRBD2. CDR3 length: 18 amino acids. Looked up from germline, CDR1 is MNHEY and CDR2 is SMNVEV (reference sequence). The J segment lost 2 bases and the V segment lost 0 bases, leaving 10 bases of the junction unmatched. The CDR3 region is CASSLSGGLGRATDTQYF. Here the CDR3 DNA reads TGTGCCAGCAGTTTATCCGGGGGGCTCGGGAGGGCCACAGATACGCAGTATTTT.

The CDR3, as DNA: TGTGCCAGCAGTCCCTGGGCAGGGGGCGGCTACAATGAGCAGTTCTTC. Translating gives CASSPWAGGGYNEQFF. This chain joins TRBV6-4 and TRBJ2-1, with 8 bases identical to TRBD1. The V gene's germline CDR1 is MRHNA and CDR2 SNTAGT. V gave up 5 bases and J gave up 3 bases; unmatched junction bases: 9. This CDR3 is 16 amino acids long.

This rearrangement joins TRBV27 to TRBJ1-3; D uncertain. CDR3 size: 13 residues. V lost 6 bases and J 0 bases, leaving 6 bases between the germline ends. Germline V gene data show CDR1 as MNHEY and CDR2 as SMNVEV (reference sequence). CDR3 loop: CASSLYSGNTIYF. CDR3 nucleotide sequence: TGTGCCAGCAGCCTGTACTCTGGAAACACCATATATTTT.

Here the CDR3 reads CASSKGQDSYNSPLHF. The CDR3 DNA is TGTGCCAGCAGCAAGGGACAGGACTCCTATAATTCACCCCTCCACTTT. This chain connects TRBV5-5 to TRBJ1-6; 8 nucleotides line up with TRBD1. Trimming at V came to 4 bases and at J to 0 bases, leaving 3 bases not matched to a gene. Germline CDR1 SGHKS, CDR2 YYEKEE (reference sequence). This CDR3 has 16 amino acids.

V gene TRBV5-1 combines with J gene TRBJ1-2; 7 bases align to TRBD1. Germline V gives CDR1 SGHRS, CDR2 YFSETQ. The CDR3 extends over 13 amino acids. Unmatched junction bases numbered 8, after V lost 4 bases and J lost 8 bases. The DNA of the CDR3 is TGCGCCAGCAGCCTAACAGGGGAAGGAGGCTACACCTTC. The encoded protein is CASSLTGEGGYTF.

This clone has a single count. V usage is TRBV19 and J usage is TRBJ1-6, with 7 nucleotides matching TRBD1. The V and J ends lost 6 bases and 11 bases, in that order; junction bases with no gene match: 10. The CDR3 is 14 residues long. Germline lookup yields CDR1 LNHDA and CDR2 SQIVND (reference sequence). This CDR3 is CASSSGTAFAPLHF. DNA for the CDR3: TGTGCCAGTAGCTCGGGGACAGCGTTTGCACCCCTCCACTTT.

This chain joins TRBV18 and TRBJ1-2; 10 bases are a match to TRBD1. The V gene's germline CDR1 is KGHSH and CDR2 LQKENI. CDR3 length equals 14 residues. V shed 4 bases and J 5 bases; nucleotides not matched to a gene: 4. CDR3 sequence reads: CASSLGTGDYGYTF. The CDR3 region has the DNA TGTGCCAGCTCACTTGGGACAGGGGATTATGGCTACACCTTC.

This chain joins TRBV6-2 or TRBV6-3 and TRBJ1-1; no clear D. V gave up 6 bases and J gave up 0 bases, with 5 bases separating them. This CDR3 has 12 amino acids. Germline V gives CDR1 MNHEY, CDR2 SVGEGT. For the CDR3, the DNA is TGTGCCAGCAGCCACATGAACACTGAAGCTTTCTTT. It yields the protein CASSHMNTEAFF.

This chain's CDR3 is CATRGRGYYNEQFF. For the CDR3, the DNA is TGTGCCACCCGAGGCAGGGGCTATTACAATGAGCAGTTCTTC. V usage is TRBV27 and J usage is TRBJ2-1; D perhaps matches TRBD1 (6 bases). In germline, CDR1 is MNHEY, CDR2 SMNVEV (reference sequence). CDR3 length: 14 residues. Between the trimmed V and J ends, which lost 10 bases and 4 bases, there was a span of 17 bases.

The V gene is TRBV19, the J gene TRBJ2-5, with TRBD2 identical over 12 bases. V dropped 5 bases and J dropped 5; count of bases not matched to a gene: 6. Germline CDR1 LNHDA, CDR2 SQIVND (reference sequence). The CDR3 is made up of 15 amino acids. CDR3 sequence (DNA): TGTGCCAGTAGTCCCCAGGGACTAGCGGGTGAGACCCAGTACTTC. Translation gives CASSPQGLAGETQYF.